This T cell receptor beta chain appears in the sequencing data of a study of T-cell memory formation after mild COVID-19. TCRdb re-derived calls from the 5' RACE reads in MiXCR, one entry per CDR3 protein. The data hold hundreds of thousands of distinct CDR3 sequences, with about 16% observed a single time. The CDR3 loop spans 13 amino acids. Germline V gene lookup returns CDR1 KGHSH and CDR2 LQKENI. The germline V and J ends were trimmed by 8 bases and 6 bases, with 14 bases remaining between them. There are a few counts of this clonotype. V gene TRBV18 combines with J gene TRBJ2-1; TRBD1 is a possible D gene (6 bases). This receptor was identified in a man aged 18 to 29 who had mild COVID-19 (a few samples of this study predate the infection). Cell type and time point are not known. The sequenced sample was PBMCs or a T cell subset sorted from them (not recorded which). The CDR3 region has the DNA TGTGCCAGCCGTCCAGGGGTGTCCAATGAGCAGTTCTTC. The encoded protein is CASRPGVSNEQFF.